This T cell receptor beta chain came from a study of technical replicates of blood from a handful of donors. The repertoire was sequenced with immunoSEQ multiplex PCR; TCRdb's copy has only in-frame clones and lacks some. The sample has some 81,000 clones, over 75% seen once. The length of the CDR3 is 17 residues. V was clipped by 0 bases and J by 7 bases, with 16 bases between them. Germline lookup yields CDR1 MNHEY and CDR2 SMNVEV (reference sequence). This TCR was recovered from a human donor in good health. The material sequenced was T cells isolated from PBMCs. The chain employs TRBV27 and TRBJ1-6; possibly TRBD1 for D (5 bases). This CDR3 is CASSLSVGGLGNSPLHF. Written as DNA, the CDR3 is TGTGCCAGCAGTTTATCGGTGGGGGGGTTAGGGAATTCACCCCTCCACTTT.